This entry lists 32 T cell receptor beta chains sequenced from one sample in a study of Tregs in tolerant kidney transplant recipients. The table came from immunoSEQ multiplex PCR; TCRdb's copy has only in-frame clones and leaves some out. The sample gives 85,000 to 100,000 clones, approximately 93% of which show up once; about 0.45% is in the top ten. The sequenced sample was CD4+ T cells from blood, obtained before the transplant. These receptors all stem from a human donor who received a combined kidney and bone marrow transplant.

In this sample, this clone turned up a few times. Different DNA sequences within this sample yield the same CDR3. The rearrangement links TRBV7-2 to TRBJ1-6; TRBD1 aligns across 10 bases. The V segment lost 6 bases and the J segment 10 bases; nucleotides outside the gene matches: 6. The CDR3 runs 14 residues. Germline V CDR1 and CDR2: SGHTA, FQGNSA. The CDR3 sequence is CASRRDRGGSPLHF. Written as DNA, the CDR3 is TGTGCCAGCAGGCGGGACAGGGGTGGATCACCCCTCCACTTT.

This chain connects TRBV5-1 to TRBJ1-2; D gene ambiguous. The CDR3 length is 14 residues. CDR1 and CDR2 from the germline V gene are SGHRS and YFSETQ. V lost 0 bases to trimming and J lost 7 bases, with 13 bases between them. CDR3 in amino acids: CASSLVPPAGGYTF. DNA of the CDR3: TGCGCCAGCAGCTTGGTACCGCCTGCGGGTGGCTACACCTTC. Variable domain in full (rest from reference TRBV5-1 and TRBJ1-2): KAGVTQTPRYLIKTRGQQVTLSCSPISGHRSVSWYQQTPGQGLQFLFEYFSETQRNKGNFPGRFSGRQFSNSRSEMNVSTLELGDSALYLCASSLVPPAGGYTFGSGTRLTVV.

The V and J genes are TRBV7-3 and TRBJ1-6; unclear D gene. V gave up 1 base and J gave up 5 bases, with 9 bases separating them. This CDR3 region has 15 residues. Per germline, CDR1 SGHTA and CDR2 FQGTGA. The CDR3 is CASSLITGNNSPLHF. CDR3 bases: TGTGCCAGCAGCTTAATTACGGGGAATAATTCACCCCTCCACTTT.

The V and J genes are TRBV15 and TRBJ2-7; 10 nucleotides align to TRBD2. Germline V gives CDR1 LNHNV, CDR2 YYDKDF (reference sequence). This CDR3 is built from 16 residues. V was pared by 0 bases and J by 3 bases, with 5 bases of the junction left unmatched. This chain's CDR3 is CATSRDRASGGYEQYF. Here the CDR3 DNA reads TGTGCCACCAGCAGAGATCGGGCTAGCGGGGGCTACGAGCAGTACTTC.

This chain links TRBV5-1 with TRBJ2-7, with TRBD2 identical over 8 bases. This CDR3 contains 15 residues. V trimming: 2 bases; J trimming: 3 bases; junction bases outside the gene matches: 7. Looked up from germline, CDR1 is SGHRS and CDR2 is YFSETQ. The CDR3 is CASSFLGSGGYEQYF. The CDR3 region has the DNA TGCGCCAGCAGCTTCCTCGGGAGCGGGGGCTACGAGCAGTACTTC.

V is TRBV10-3 and J is TRBJ1-5, with 8 bases fitting TRBD1. The CDR3 has 16 amino acids. Trimming at V came to 0 bases and at J to 2 bases, leaving 3 bases not matched to a gene. The germline CDR1 and CDR2 sequences are ENHRY and SYGVKD. The CDR3 DNA follows: TGTGCCATCAGTGAGTCGGGACAGGTAGGCAATCAGCCCCAGCATTTT. Residues: CAISESGQVGNQPQHF.

The CDR3 loop reads CASSYREDEVYEQYF. CDR3 bases: TGTGCCAGCAGTTACCGGGAGGATGAAGTTTACGAGCAGTACTTC. The chain carries TRBV6-7 and TRBJ2-7; TRBD2 matches at 7 bases. TRBV6-7 is recorded as an ORF, its role being uncertain. Losses at the gene ends were 2 bases for V and 4 bases for J; bases not matched to a gene: 8. The CDR3 runs to 15 residues.

Here the CDR3 DNA reads TGTGCCAGCAGCCAGGGGGGCACGGGAACGCAGTATTTT. It is translated as CASSQGGTGTQYF. This chain uses TRBV5-6 with TRBJ2-3; a weak D match, TRBD1 (7 bases). The CDR3 totals 13 residues. CDR1 is SGHDT and CDR2 is YYEEEE in the germline V gene. Trimming stripped 4 bases from V and 9 bases from J, with 15 bases between. Based on the CDR3 plus reference TRBV5-6 and TRBJ2-3, the full variable domain is DAGVTQSPTHLIKTRGQQVTLRCSPKSGHDTVSWYQQALGQGPQFIFQYYEEEERQRGNFPDRFSGHQFPNYSSELNVNALLLGDSALYLCASSQGGTGTQYFGPGTRLTVL.

CDR3 DNA sequence: TGTGCCAGCAGCCTGGGACAGCTTTCCTACGAGCAGTACTTC. Protein sequence: CASSLGQLSYEQYF. The V and J genes are TRBV14 and TRBJ2-7, with 7 bases identical to TRBD1. The germline V gene has CDR1 SGHDN and CDR2 FVKESK. V was clipped by 4 bases and J by 1 base; unmatched bases: 4. The CDR3 loop spans 14 amino acids.

This chain joins TRBV9 and TRBJ2-1, with a possible D match to TRBD2 (6 bases). Deletions cut 0 bases from V and 0 bases from J, with 7 bases between. Germline V gives CDR1 SGDLS, CDR2 YYNGEE. This CDR3 has 15 amino acids. CDR3 coding DNA: TGTGCCAGCAGCGTAGTGGACTACTCCTACAATGAGCAGTTCTTC. Its protein is CASSVVDYSYNEQFF.

The chain is built from TRBV11-2 and TRBJ2-1; the match to TRBD1 covers 7 bases. The germline CDR1 and CDR2 sequences are SGHAT and FQNNGV. Trimming at V came to 4 bases and at J to 6 bases, leaving 6 bases not matched to a gene. The CDR3 totals 14 residues. DNA of the CDR3: TGTGCCAGCAGCTCACTCCGGGACAGCAATGAGCAGTTCTTC. Amino acids: CASSSLRDSNEQFF.

This clone was counted once. V gene TRBV28 combines with J gene TRBJ1-2; 8 bases map to TRBD1. Trimming cost V 11 bases and J 3 bases; bases outside gene matches: 14. The germline V gene has CDR1 MDHEN and CDR2 SYDVKM. The CDR3 sequence is 15 residues long. CDR3 DNA: TGTGCCGGAGCCGGGACAGGTTCGGGCGACTATGGCTACACCTTC. Amino acids: CAGAGTGSGDYGYTF.

The chain couples TRBV5-1 to TRBJ1-2, with 9 bases identical to TRBD1. With 4 bases clipped from V and 3 bases from J, the junction kept 7 bases outside the gene matches. The CDR3 runs 15 residues. The germline V gene encodes CDR1 SGHRS and CDR2 YFSETQ. The CDR3 region is CASSRTTGGDYGYTF. CDR3 in DNA: TGCGCCAGCAGCAGAACGACAGGGGGGGACTATGGCTACACCTTC.

V gene TRBV15 combines with J gene TRBJ2-5; a possible D gene is TRBD1 (5 bases). The tail of the sequence fits TRBJ2-7 better, so the J call may be wrong. This CDR3 comprises 14 residues. Germline V gene sequence: CDR1 LNHNV, CDR2 YYDKDF (reference sequence). DNA for the CDR3: TGTGCCACCAGCAGAGCAGGGCAGACCTACGAGCAGTACTTC. It translates to CATSRAGQTYEQYF.

This clone was seen only a few times. The J gene is TRBJ1-4, the V gene TRBV5-1; tentatively, D is TRBD1 (5 bases). Germline CDR1 and CDR2: SGHRS and YFSETQ. The V gene lost 1 base and the J gene lost 8 bases, with 15 bases spanning the gap. The CDR3 loop spans 15 amino acids. Written as DNA, the CDR3 is TGCGCCAGCAGCTTGTCCAGGGCCCAGAGGGAAAAACTGTTTTTT. Amino acid sequence: CASSLSRAQREKLFF.

The V and J genes are TRBV4-1 and TRBJ2-1; perhaps TRBD1 as D (6 bases). Germline-derived CDR1 and CDR2 are MGHRA and YSYEKL. This CDR3 region has 17 residues. V was cut by 1 base and J by 2 bases, with 15 bases left in between. The CDR3 sequence: CASSQGHRVFTYNEQFF. Here the CDR3 DNA reads TGCGCCAGCAGCCAAGGGCACAGGGTTTTTACCTACAATGAGCAGTTCTTC.

The chain recombines TRBV11-3 with TRBJ2-5, with TRBD1 identical over 8 bases. This CDR3 contains 13 residues. V shed 7 bases, J shed 1 base, and the junction held 2 bases outside the gene matches. CDR1 and CDR2 (germline): SGHNT, YENEEA. CDR3 nucleotides: TGTGCCAGCAACAGGGGGACCCAAGAGACCCAGTACTTC. This codes for CASNRGTQETQYF. Combining the CDR3 with reference TRBV11-3 and TRBJ2-5 gives the whole variable domain EAGVVQSPRYKIIEKKQPVAFWCNPISGHNTLYWYLQNLGQGPELLIRYENEEAVDDSQLPKDRFSAERLKGVDSTLKIQPAELGDSAVYLCASNRGTQETQYFGPGTRLLVL.

Details on this clone: The same CDR3 is also encoded by other DNA sequences in this sample. V and J are TRBV28 and TRBJ1-6, with D hard to call. Per the germline V gene, CDR1 is MDHEN and CDR2 is SYDVKM. This CDR3 contains 12 residues. V was pared by 5 bases and J by 5 bases, with 4 bases between. This CDR3 reads CASSLNNSPLHF. Written as DNA, the CDR3 is TGTGCCAGCAGTCTAAATAATTCACCCCTCCACTTT.

The chain is built from TRBV6-5 and TRBJ2-7; 8 bases map to TRBD2. Germline assignment: CDR1 MNHEY and CDR2 SVGAGI. The length of the CDR3 is 13 residues. V lost 6 bases to trimming and J lost 10 bases; unmatched junction nucleotides: 11. The CDR3 is CASRLGTSTVQYF. DNA of the CDR3: TGTGCCAGCAGATTAGGGACTAGTACCGTCCAGTACTTC.

The chain employs TRBV4-1 and TRBJ2-7, with 7 bases matching TRBD2. Germline-derived CDR1 and CDR2 are MGHRA and YSYEKL. The CDR3 spans 15 residues. The junction had 8 bases not matched to a gene; V was cut back by 4 bases and J by 2 bases. This CDR3 reads CASSRELADTYEQYF. The CDR3 region has the DNA TGCGCCAGCAGCCGCGAGCTAGCGGACACCTACGAGCAGTACTTC.

This sequence joins TRBV7-2 and TRBJ1-3; D call uncertain. The germline gives CDR1 SGHTA, CDR2 FQGNSA. CDR3 length: 16 residues. V lost 3 bases, J lost 0 bases, and 12 bases lay in between. CDR3 coding DNA: TGTGCCAGCAGCTTGCACACGGGGTACTCTGGAAACACCATATATTTT. This encodes CASSLHTGYSGNTIYF.

This chain uses TRBV4-1 with TRBJ2-7, with TRBD1 identical over 12 bases. This CDR3 region has 21 residues. V dropped 3 bases and J dropped 4; count of bases not matched to a gene: 22. Germline V gene data show CDR1 as MGHRA and CDR2 as YSYEKL. The CDR3 bases are TGCGCCAGCAGCCATCCCCCTCGGGGGACAGGGGGCGCTCCCGATGATTACGAGCAGTACTTC. It encodes CASSHPPRGTGGAPDDYEQYF.

V and J are TRBV28 and TRBJ2-1; the match to TRBD2 covers 9 bases. Germline V gene sequence: CDR1 MDHEN, CDR2 SYDVKM. There are 15 residues in the CDR3. V shed 4 bases and J 8 bases; nucleotides not matched to a gene: 9. The CDR3 loop reads CASSSSGTSPDEQFF. CDR3 sequence (DNA): TGTGCCAGCAGTTCAAGTGGGACTAGCCCCGATGAGCAGTTCTTC.

The genes are TRBV4-2 and TRBJ1-2; 8 positions match TRBD1. V dropped 5 bases and J dropped 3; count of bases not matched to a gene: 14. The CDR3 consists of 17 residues. Germline CDR1 LGHNA, CDR2 YNFKEQ. CDR3 coding DNA: TGTGCCAGCAGCAAGGACCGGGACAGGAGAAGTCACTATGGCTACACCTTC. Protein: CASSKDRDRRSHYGYTF.

The chain recombines TRBV19 with TRBJ2-3; D possibly corresponds to TRBD1 (5 bases). CDR1 and CDR2 from the germline V gene are LNHDA and SQIVND (reference sequence). Trimming cost V 5 bases and J 2 bases, with 11 bases left between them. The CDR3 is made up of 14 amino acids. The CDR3 region is CASSLTGATDTQYF. The CDR3 DNA reads TGTGCCAGTAGTTTAACAGGAGCCACAGATACGCAGTATTTT. The full variable domain, completed using reference TRBV19 and TRBJ2-3, is DGGITQSPKYLFRKEGQNVTLSCEQNLNHDAMYWYRQDPGQGLRLIYYSQIVNDFQKGDIAEGYSVSREKKESFPLTVTSAQKNPTAFYLCASSLTGATDTQYFGPGTRLTVL.

The CDR3: CASSQDRPGGADTQYF. The CDR3 coding sequence is TGCGCCAGCAGCCAAGATCGACCGGGAGGTGCAGATACGCAGTATTTT. This chain connects TRBV4-3 to TRBJ2-3; 7 nucleotides match TRBD2. Germline V gene lookup returns CDR1 LGHNA and CDR2 YSLEER. Trimming cost V 0 bases and J 4 bases; bases outside gene matches: 7. CDR3 length equals 16 residues.

This rearrangement joins TRBV7-9 to TRBJ1-1; possible D gene TRBD1, 6 bases. Per germline, CDR1 SEHNR and CDR2 FQNEAQ (reference sequence). The CDR3 loop spans 15 amino acids. V shed 5 bases and J shed 0 bases, with 13 bases lying between them. The CDR3 DNA sequence: TGTGCCAGCAGCCCGAGGGACATGGTGAACACTGAAGCTTTCTTT. Translated: CASSPRDMVNTEAFF.

The J gene is TRBJ1-1, the V gene TRBV11-1; D perhaps matches TRBD1 (5 bases). The CDR3 has 13 amino acids. CDR1 and CDR2 (germline): SGHAT, FQDESV (reference sequence). Trimming removed 8 bases at V and 5 bases at J, with 15 bases between. The CDR3 sequence: CASGVSRVTEAFF. DNA of the CDR3: TGTGCCAGCGGAGTGTCCAGGGTAACTGAAGCTTTCTTT. The full variable domain, completed using reference TRBV11-1 and TRBJ1-1, is EAEVAQSPRYKITEKSQAVAFWCDPISGHATLYWYRQILGQGPELLVQFQDESVVDDSQLPKDRFSAERLKGVDSTLKIQPAELGDSAMYLCASGVSRVTEAFFGQGTRLTVV.

V is TRBV7-2 and J is TRBJ2-3, with 10 bases fitting TRBD2. Germline V gene sequence: CDR1 SGHTA, CDR2 FQGNSA. V lost 8 bases to trimming and J lost 6 bases; unmatched junction nucleotides: 8. The CDR3 sequence is 14 residues long. For the CDR3, the DNA is TGTGCCAGCCGGAGCGGGGGGGCCACCGATACGCAGTATTTT. Encoded protein: CASRSGGATDTQYF.

The chain has TRBV6-1 and TRBJ2-7, with 7 bases aligning to TRBD1. V trimming: 0 bases; J trimming: 1 base; junction bases outside the gene matches: 9. Germline V lookup: CDR1 MNHNS, CDR2 SASEGT. CDR3 length: 17 amino acids. The CDR3 protein is CASSEARWGQSSYEQYF. In nucleotides, the CDR3 is TGTGCCAGCAGTGAAGCTAGGTGGGGACAGAGTTCCTACGAGCAGTACTTC.

The chain couples TRBV6-5 to TRBJ1-1; tentatively, D is TRBD1 (5 bases). Germline V CDR1 and CDR2: MNHEY, SVGAGI. Trimming pared 9 bases from V and 7 bases from J, leaving 21 bases between. The CDR3 contains 14 residues. The CDR3 sequence: CASNAGVLAVEAFF. CDR3 coding DNA: TGTGCCAGTAACGCGGGGGTTTTAGCTGTTGAAGCTTTCTTT.

The chain joins TRBV7-9 to TRBJ2-7, with D possibly being TRBD1 (6 bases). The CDR3 covers 13 residues. From germline, CDR1 is SEHNR and CDR2 FQNEAQ (reference sequence). With 5 bases removed from V and 7 bases from J, the gap between germline ends came to 15 bases. The CDR3 loop reads CASSAARGREQYF. CDR3 DNA: TGTGCCAGCAGCGCCGCCAGGGGCCGAGAGCAGTACTTC. Full variable domain (outside the CDR3, taken from reference TRBV7-9 and TRBJ2-7): DTGVSQNPRHKITKRGQNVTFRCDPISEHNRLYWYRQTLGQGPEFLTYFQNEAQLEKSRLLSDRFSAERPKGSFSTLEIQRTEQGDSAMYLCASSAARGREQYFGPGTRLTVT.